This TCR beta chain is drawn from a study of Tregs in tolerant kidney transplant recipients. On the study more broadly: Recipients received nonmyeloablative bone marrow transplants from related graft donors, with transient mixed chimerism.

Libraries were prepared by immunoSEQ multiplex PCR; TCRdb keeps only in-frame clonotypes and omits some of them. The table includes tens of thousands of clones, roughly 89% detected once. General observations from the study: Activated donor B cell expansion appeared to reveal the most relevant donor-specific TCRbeta repertoire.

As to this clone: Its target is not known.

This CDR3 comprises 15 residues. The germline V gene has CDR1 MNHEY and CDR2 SMNVEV (reference sequence). V shed 2 bases and J 2 bases; nucleotides not matched to a gene: 5. The V and J genes are TRBV27 and TRBJ2-7; 8 bases align to TRBD2. This receptor was obtained from a human donor who received a combined kidney and bone marrow transplant. Sequenced material: CD4+ T cells from blood, taken before the transplant. The CDR3 DNA reads TGTGCCAGCAGTTTACACGGGGGGGGTGCCTACGAGCAGTACTTC. It translates to CASSLHGGGAYEQYF.